One sample yielded the 13 T cell receptor beta chains listed below, sequenced in a study of blood T cell repertoires in COVID-19. Generated by immunoSEQ multiplex PCR, the TCRdb table keeps only in-frame clones and is missing some. The data hold under 300,000 clones, with about 80% observed a single time. Sequenced material: peripheral blood. Every receptor here comes from a woman aged 80 or older with active or convalescent COVID-19.

The V call is TRBV11-2, the J call TRBJ2-2, with a possible D match to TRBD1 (5 bases). The CDR3 has 14 amino acids. The ends were cut back, 0 bases at V and 5 bases at J, with 7 bases in the middle. Looked up from germline, CDR1 is SGHAT and CDR2 is FQNNGV. This CDR3 reads CASSLDRVTGELFF. DNA for the CDR3: TGTGCCAGCAGCTTAGACAGGGTAACCGGGGAGCTGTTTTTT.

The chain links TRBV6-5 to TRBJ1-5, with a possible D match to TRBD1 (6 bases). Trimming removed 7 bases at V and 1 base at J, with 14 bases between. Germline CDR1 MNHEY, CDR2 SVGAGI. This CDR3 contains 15 residues. The CDR3 DNA reads TGTGCCAGCACACAGGGTTTGGTAAGCAATCAGCCCCAGCATTTT. Amino acids: CASTQGLVSNQPQHF.

J is TRBJ1-2 and V is TRBV19, with D possibly being TRBD1 (5 bases). This CDR3 comprises 16 residues. V lost 6 bases and J lost 3, with 20 bases in between. Germline V gene data show CDR1 as LNHDA and CDR2 as SQIVND (reference sequence). The CDR3 reads CASRTTPTETYYGYTF. The CDR3 coding sequence is TGTGCCAGTAGGACGACCCCGACAGAGACTTACTATGGCTACACCTTC.

The CDR3, as DNA: TGTGCCAGCAGTGAACTATGGTCTCCTGGGGCCCTAAACTCTCAGCCCCAGCATTTT. It is translated as CASSELWSPGALNSQPQHF. V and J are TRBV6-1 and TRBJ1-5, with a possible D match to TRBD1 (5 bases). The CDR3 consists of 19 residues. Trimming took off 2 bases at V and 6 bases at J, with 26 bases between the two ends. From germline, CDR1 is MNHNS and CDR2 SASEGT.

This clone was picked up one time. This sequence joins TRBV9 and TRBJ2-7; 8 nucleotides agree with TRBD1. Germline values: CDR1 SGDLS, CDR2 YYNGEE. Trimming cost V 1 base and J 6 bases; bases outside gene matches: 6. The CDR3 has 14 residues. DNA of the CDR3: TGTGCCAGCAGCGTACAGGGGGCTCAGGGCGAGCAGTACTTC. Its protein product is CASSVQGAQGEQYF.

The chain links TRBV3-1 (or the pseudogene TRBV3-2) to TRBJ2-7, with no clear D. With 2 bases removed from V and 0 bases from J, the gap between germline ends came to 11 bases. CDR1 and CDR2 (germline): LGHDT, YNNKEL (reference sequence). This CDR3 region has 15 residues. CDR3 sequence: CASSQQGGPSYEQYF. DNA of the CDR3: TGTGCCAGCAGCCAACAAGGTGGGCCCTCCTACGAGCAGTACTTC.

The V gene is TRBV29-1, the J gene TRBJ2-5; D unclear. Germline V lookup: CDR1 SQVTM, CDR2 ANQGSEA. V was pared by 5 bases and J by 2 bases, with 12 bases between. The CDR3 is 13 residues long. The CDR3: CSVSVSLQETQYF. The DNA for the CDR3 is TGCAGCGTTAGCGTCAGCCTACAAGAGACCCAGTACTTC.

V usage is TRBV15 and J usage is TRBJ2-2; D gene uncertain. Germline V gene data show CDR1 as LNHNV and CDR2 as YYDKDF (reference sequence). V lost 0 bases and J lost 4, with 12 bases in between. CDR3 length: 16 residues. The CDR3 is CATSRDPVSRTGELFF. The CDR3 coding sequence is TGTGCCACCAGCAGAGATCCGGTGTCACGCACCGGGGAGCTGTTTTTT.

The chain employs TRBV19 and TRBJ1-1; D call uncertain. Germline CDR1 LNHDA, CDR2 SQIVND (reference sequence). Between the trimmed V and J ends, which lost 5 bases and 13 bases, there was a span of 14 bases. The CDR3 spans 11 residues. For the CDR3, the DNA is TGTGCCAGTAGTTTAGTATTCCAGTATTTCTTT. Amino acid sequence: CASSLVFQYFF.

Only one count was recorded for this clone. The chain joins TRBV28 to TRBJ2-7; 11 positions match TRBD1. Trimming removed 2 bases from V and 6 bases from J; junction bases left unmatched: 6. The CDR3 sequence is 15 residues long. From germline, CDR1 is MDHEN and CDR2 SYDVKM. The CDR3 DNA follows: TGTGCCAGCAGTTTACCCGGGACAGGGGGGCTCGAGCAGTACTTC. It specifies CASSLPGTGGLEQYF. The variable domain in full, completed from reference TRBV28 and TRBJ2-7, reads DVKVTQSSRYLVKRTGEKVFLECVQDMDHENMFWYRQDPGLGLRLIYFSYDVKMKEKGDIPEGYSVSREKKERFSLILESASTNQTSMYLCASSLPGTGGLEQYFGPGTRLTVT.

The chain couples TRBV10-3 to TRBJ2-3; possibly TRBD2 for D (6 bases). Per germline, CDR1 ENHRY and CDR2 SYGVKD. There are 16 residues in the CDR3. With 6 bases removed from V and 3 bases from J, the gap between germline ends came to 19 bases. The DNA of the CDR3 is TGTGCCATCAGCCTCCATGGCGGGATTGATACAGATACGCAGTATTTT. Translated: CAISLHGGIDTDTQYF.

The V call is TRBV28, the J call TRBJ1-4, with unresolved D. Deletions cut 6 bases from V and 2 bases from J, with 13 bases between. The germline gives CDR1 MDHEN, CDR2 SYDVKM. The CDR3 extends over 15 amino acids. As DNA, the CDR3 is TGTGCCAGCAGCCCAAGTGGTCAGACTAATGAAAAACTGTTTTTT. Translating gives CASSPSGQTNEKLFF.

This sequence joins TRBV27 and TRBJ2-1; 7 nucleotides match TRBD1. Per germline, CDR1 MNHEY and CDR2 SMNVEV (reference sequence). Trimming took 3 bases from V and 2 from J; bases not matched to a gene: 1. The CDR3 is 14 residues long. CDR3 nucleotides: TGTGCCAGCAGTTTGGGACAGACCTACAATGAGCAGTTCTTC. This sequence encodes CASSLGQTYNEQFF.